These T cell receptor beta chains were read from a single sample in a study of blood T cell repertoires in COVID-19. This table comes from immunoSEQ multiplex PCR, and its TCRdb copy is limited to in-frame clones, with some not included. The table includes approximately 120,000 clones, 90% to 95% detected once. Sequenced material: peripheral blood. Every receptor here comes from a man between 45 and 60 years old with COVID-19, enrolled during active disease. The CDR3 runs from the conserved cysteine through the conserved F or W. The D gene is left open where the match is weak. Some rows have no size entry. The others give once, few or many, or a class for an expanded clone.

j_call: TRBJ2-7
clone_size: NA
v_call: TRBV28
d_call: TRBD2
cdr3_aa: CASSGRSGSVYEQYF
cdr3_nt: TGTGCCAGCAGTGGGCGAAGCGGGAGTGTCTACGAGCAGTACTTC

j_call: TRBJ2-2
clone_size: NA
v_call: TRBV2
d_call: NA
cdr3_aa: CASSELAGELFF
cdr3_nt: TGTGCCAGCAGTGAACTAGCCGGGGAGCTGTTTTTT

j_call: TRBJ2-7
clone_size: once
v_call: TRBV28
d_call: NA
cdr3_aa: CASSFYGGLYEQYF
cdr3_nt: TGTGCCAGCAGTTTTTACGGGGGACTCTACGAGCAGTACTTC

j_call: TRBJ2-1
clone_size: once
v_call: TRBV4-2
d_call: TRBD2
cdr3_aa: CASSQESSGGYEQFF
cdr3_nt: TGTGCCAGCAGCCAAGAGAGTAGCGGGGGTTATGAGCAGTTCTTC

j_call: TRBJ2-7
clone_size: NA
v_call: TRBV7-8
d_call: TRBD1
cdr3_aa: CASSLDRGVWYEQYF
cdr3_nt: TGTGCCAGCAGCTTAGACAGGGGAGTCTGGTACGAGCAGTACTTC

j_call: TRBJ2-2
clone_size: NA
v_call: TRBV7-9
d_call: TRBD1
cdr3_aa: CASSPRGQGNTGELFF
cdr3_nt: TGTGCCAGCAGCCCAAGGGGACAGGGGAACACCGGGGAGCTGTTTTTT

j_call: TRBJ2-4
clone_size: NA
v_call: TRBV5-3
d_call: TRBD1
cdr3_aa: CARSYLRQGEFQNIQYF
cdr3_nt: TGTGCCAGAAGCTACCTTAGACAGGGTGAGTTCCAAAACATTCAGTACTTC

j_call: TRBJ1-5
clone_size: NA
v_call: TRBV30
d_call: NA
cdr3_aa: CAWRPTPRDKSYSNQPQHF
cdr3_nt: TGTGCCTGGAGGCCAACCCCACGGGACAAGTCTTATAGCAATCAGCCCCAGCATTTT

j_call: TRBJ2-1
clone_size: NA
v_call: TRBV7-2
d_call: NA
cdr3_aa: CASSQANEQFF
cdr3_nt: TGTGCCAGCAGCCAGGCTAATGAGCAGTTCTTC

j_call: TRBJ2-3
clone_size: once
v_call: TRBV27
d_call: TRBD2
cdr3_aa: CASRGDTPGLGFYTQYF
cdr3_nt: TGTGCCAGCAGAGGTGACACACCGGGACTAGGGTTCTATACGCAGTATTTT

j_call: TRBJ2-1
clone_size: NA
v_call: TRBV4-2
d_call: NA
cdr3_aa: CASSQDAGYNEQFF
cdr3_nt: TGTGCCAGCAGCCAAGATGCGGGATACAATGAGCAGTTCTTC

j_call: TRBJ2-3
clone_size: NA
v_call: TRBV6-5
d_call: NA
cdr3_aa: CASRQTTVTDTQYF
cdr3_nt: TGTGCCAGCAGACAGACGACCGTCACAGATACGCAGTATTTT

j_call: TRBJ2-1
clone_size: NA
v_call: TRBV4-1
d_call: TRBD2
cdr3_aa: CASSASGYNEQFF
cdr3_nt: TGCGCCAGCAGCGCTAGCGGATACAATGAGCAGTTCTTC

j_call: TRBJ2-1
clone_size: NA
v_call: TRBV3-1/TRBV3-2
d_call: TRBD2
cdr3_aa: CASSQSASGNEQFF
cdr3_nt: TGTGCCAGCAGCCAATCGGCTAGCGGGAATGAGCAGTTCTTC

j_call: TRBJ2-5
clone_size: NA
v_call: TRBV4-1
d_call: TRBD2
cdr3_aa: CASSQVGAGGLGETQYF
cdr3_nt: TGCGCCAGCAGCCAAGTAGGAGCGGGAGGGCTGGGGGAGACCCAGTACTTC

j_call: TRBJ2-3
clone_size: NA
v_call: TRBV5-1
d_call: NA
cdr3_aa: CASSSDLGEVQYF
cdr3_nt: TGCGCCAGCAGCTCGGACCTCGGGGAGGTTCAGTATTTT

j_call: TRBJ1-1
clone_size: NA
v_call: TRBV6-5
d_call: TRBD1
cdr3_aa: CASTGQGGNTEAFF
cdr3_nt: TGTGCCAGCACGGGACAGGGAGGGAACACTGAAGCTTTCTTT

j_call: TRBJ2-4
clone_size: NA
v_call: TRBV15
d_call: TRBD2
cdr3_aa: CATSRGPAGGPQDIQYF
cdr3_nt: TGTGCCACCAGCAGAGGTCCAGCGGGAGGGCCGCAGGACATTCAGTACTTC

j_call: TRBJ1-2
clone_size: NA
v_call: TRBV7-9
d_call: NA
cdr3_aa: CASSFRDYGYTF
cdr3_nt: TGTGCCAGCAGCTTCAGGGACTATGGCTACACCTTC

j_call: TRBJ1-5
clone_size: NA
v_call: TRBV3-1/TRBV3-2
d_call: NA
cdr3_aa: CASSYLGNQPQHF
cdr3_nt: TGTGCCAGCAGCTACTTAGGCAATCAGCCCCAGCATTTT

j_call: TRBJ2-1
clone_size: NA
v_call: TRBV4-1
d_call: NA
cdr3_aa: CASSQEVVSSYNEQFF
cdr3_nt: TGCGCCAGCAGCCAAGAGGTCGTGAGCTCCTACAATGAGCAGTTCTTC

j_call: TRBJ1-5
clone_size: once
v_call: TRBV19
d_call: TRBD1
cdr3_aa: CASRGQGSSNQPQHF
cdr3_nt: TGTGCCTCTAGAGGACAGGGATCGAGCAATCAGCCCCAGCATTTT